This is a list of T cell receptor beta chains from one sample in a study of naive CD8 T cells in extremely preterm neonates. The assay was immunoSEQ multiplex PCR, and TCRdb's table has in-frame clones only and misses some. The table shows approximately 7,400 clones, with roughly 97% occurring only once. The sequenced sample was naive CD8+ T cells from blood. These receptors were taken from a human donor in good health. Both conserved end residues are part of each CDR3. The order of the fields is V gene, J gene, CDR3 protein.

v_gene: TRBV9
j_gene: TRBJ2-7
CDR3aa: CASSPWGTYEQYF

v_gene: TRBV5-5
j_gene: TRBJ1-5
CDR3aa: CASSLAGSPPQHF

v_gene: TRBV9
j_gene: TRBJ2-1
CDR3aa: CASSAQNEQFF

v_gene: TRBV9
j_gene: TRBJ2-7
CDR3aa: CASSQRGTSGSQQYF

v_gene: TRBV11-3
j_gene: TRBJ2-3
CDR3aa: CASSLDVTSERGGPTDTQYF

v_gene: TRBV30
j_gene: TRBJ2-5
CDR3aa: CAWSPRLAGGGETQYF

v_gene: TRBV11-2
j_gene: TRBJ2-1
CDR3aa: CASSLAVVGLYNEQFF

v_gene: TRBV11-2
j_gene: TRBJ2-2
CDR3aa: CASSLGASGIGTGELFF

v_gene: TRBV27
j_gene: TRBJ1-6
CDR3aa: CASSPQGGLDNSPLHF

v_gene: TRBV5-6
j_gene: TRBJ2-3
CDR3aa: CASSFWAGVKDTQYF

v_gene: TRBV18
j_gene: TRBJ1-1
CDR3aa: CASSLGQGTTEAFF

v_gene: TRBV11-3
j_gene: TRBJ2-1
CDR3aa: CASSSTGGNEQFF

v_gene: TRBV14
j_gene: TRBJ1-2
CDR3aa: CASSQGGWYGYTF

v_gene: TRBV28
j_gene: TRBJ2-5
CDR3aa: CASSLSAGGWPETQYF

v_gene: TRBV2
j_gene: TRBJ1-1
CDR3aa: CASRGAGALNTEAFF

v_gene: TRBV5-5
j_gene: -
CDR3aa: CASSLSDYEQYF

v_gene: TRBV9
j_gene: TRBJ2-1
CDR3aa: CASSVAQRQYNEQFF

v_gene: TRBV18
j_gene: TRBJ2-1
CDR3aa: CASSPPAGERNEQFF

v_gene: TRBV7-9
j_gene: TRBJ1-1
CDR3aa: CASSSSGGYVTEAFF

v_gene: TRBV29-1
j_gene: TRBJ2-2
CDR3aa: CSVASDTGTGELFF

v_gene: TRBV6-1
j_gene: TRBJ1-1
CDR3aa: CANKGVANTEAFF

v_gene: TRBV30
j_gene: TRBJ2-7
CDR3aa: CAWSDFEPGAGEQYF

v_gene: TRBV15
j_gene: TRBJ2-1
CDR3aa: CATSRREDEQFF

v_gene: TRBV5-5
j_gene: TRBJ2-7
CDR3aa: CASSLSDYEQYF

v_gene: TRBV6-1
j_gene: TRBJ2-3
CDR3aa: CASSELAGGLTDTQYF

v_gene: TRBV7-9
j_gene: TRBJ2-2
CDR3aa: CASSLRLDGELFF

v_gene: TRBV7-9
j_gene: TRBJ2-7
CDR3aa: CASSSPGAYEQYF

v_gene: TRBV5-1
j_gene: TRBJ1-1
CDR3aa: CASSLGPQTGKNTEAFF

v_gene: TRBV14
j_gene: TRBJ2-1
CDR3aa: CASSQDPLALFSYNEQFF

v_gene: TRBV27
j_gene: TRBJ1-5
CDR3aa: CASSLGQGNQPQHF

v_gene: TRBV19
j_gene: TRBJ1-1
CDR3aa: CASRPIPHGTGPNTEAFF

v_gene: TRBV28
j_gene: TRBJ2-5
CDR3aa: CASRPWGGLETQYF

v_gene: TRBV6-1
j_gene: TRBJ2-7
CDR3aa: CAATDRDSSYEQYF

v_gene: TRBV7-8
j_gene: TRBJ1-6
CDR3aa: CASTRGVGSSYNSPLHF

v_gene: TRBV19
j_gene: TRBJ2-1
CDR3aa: CASSRDRDSNEQFF

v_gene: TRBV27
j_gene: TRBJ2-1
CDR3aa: CASTRRGEQETGAYNEQFF

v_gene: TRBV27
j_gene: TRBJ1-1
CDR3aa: CASSSRQGAEAFF

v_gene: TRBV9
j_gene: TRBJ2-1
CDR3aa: CASSIRLAGGPSSYNEQFF

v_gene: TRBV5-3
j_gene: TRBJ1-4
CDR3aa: CARSLAVGFPNEKLFF

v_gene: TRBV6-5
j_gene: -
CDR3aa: CASSTGDLGVYEQYF

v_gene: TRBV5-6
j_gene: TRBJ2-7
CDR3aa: CASSMAGVNYEQYF

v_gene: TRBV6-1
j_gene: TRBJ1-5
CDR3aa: CASSGPAGLPLRRNQPQHF

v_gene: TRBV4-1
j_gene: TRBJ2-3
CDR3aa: CASSPSAGGADTQYF

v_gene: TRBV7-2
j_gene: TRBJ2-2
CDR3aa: CASSFGGTNTGELFF

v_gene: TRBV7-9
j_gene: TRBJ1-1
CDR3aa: CASSLAGGGGSEAFF

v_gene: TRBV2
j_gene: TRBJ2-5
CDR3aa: CASKEESWETQYF

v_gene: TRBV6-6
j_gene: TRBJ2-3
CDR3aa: CASSYGGSPDTQYF

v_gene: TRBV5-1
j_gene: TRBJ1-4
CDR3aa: CASSLKPGQGNVGLEKLFF

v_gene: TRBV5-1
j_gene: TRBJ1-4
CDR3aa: CASSSWNGQGGNEKLFF

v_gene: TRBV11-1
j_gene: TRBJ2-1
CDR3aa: CASRDGLAGGNEQFF